The 29 T cell receptor beta chains below all came from one sample that was sequenced in a study of T-cell reconstitution after alpha-beta-depleted transplantation in children. TCRbeta library construction was performed incorporating unique molecular identifiers. TCRdb re-called the PCR reads through MiXCR, storing one row per CDR3 protein. Of about 480,000 distinct CDR3 sequences listed, around 13% are singletons. Specimen: PBMCs from the stem cell graft donor, collected from the stem cell graft. The receptors originated from a human donor who donated a stem cell graft to a child with combined immunodeficiency.

In the case of this clonotype: Germline and junction disagree at one end, which may indicate a read error. V and J are TRBV5-5 and TRBJ2-1, with 8 positions matching TRBD1. The CDR3 spans 13 residues. Germline V CDR1 and CDR2: SGHKS, YYEKEE (reference sequence). CDR3 in amino acids: CASSLGVDREDDF. CDR3 coding DNA: TGTGCCAGCAGCTTGGGGGTGGACAGGGAGGACGACTTC.

CDR3 region: CAGITGSSPGYTF. CDR3 nucleotide sequence: TGTGCCGGAATCACAGGGAGCTCCCCTGGCTACACCTTC. The rearrangement uses TRBV6-2 or TRBV6-3 and TRBJ1-2, with a weak D call TRBD1 (6 bases). Germline CDR1 reads MNHEY; CDR2 reads SVGEGT. V lost 11 bases, J lost 7 bases, and 20 bases lay in between. The CDR3 covers 13 residues.

Many counts were recorded for this clonotype. The V call is TRBV12-3 or TRBV12-4, the J call TRBJ2-5; 8 nucleotides match TRBD1. With V trimmed by 5 bases and J by 4 bases, 6 bases remained unmatched. CDR3 length: 14 residues. CDR3 protein: CASSPRTGRETQYF. The CDR3 DNA sequence: TGTGCCAGCAGTCCCCGGACAGGGAGAGAGACCCAGTACTTC.

There are a few counts of this clonotype. The V and J genes are TRBV5-1 and TRBJ2-7; D is undetermined. The CDR3 has 14 amino acids. The V gene lost 6 bases and the J gene lost 2 bases, with 15 bases spanning the gap. CDR1 and CDR2 from the germline V gene are SGHRS and YFSETQ. CDR3 DNA: TGCGCCAGCAATCCGAACGTAGGAGCCTACGAGCAGTACTTC. Protein sequence: CASNPNVGAYEQYF.

The chain uses TRBV5-6 and TRBJ2-1; TRBD1 matches 9 bases. The CDR3 sequence is 15 residues long. Germline values: CDR1 SGHDT, CDR2 YYEEEE. V gave up 3 bases and J gave up 10 bases; unmatched junction bases: 11. CDR3 sequence: CASSSGQGLYLEQFF. DNA for the CDR3: TGTGCCAGCAGCTCGGGACAGGGCCTCTACCTCGAGCAGTTCTTC.

This clonotype has only a few counts. The CDR3 sequence is CASSLGGGLAGFYEQYF. In DNA form, the CDR3 reads TGTGCCAGCAGCTTAGGAGGGGGGCTAGCGGGGTTCTACGAGCAGTACTTC. This rearrangement joins TRBV7-8 to TRBJ2-7, with 9 bases lining up with TRBD2. The CDR3 is 17 amino acids. Germline CDR1 SGHVS, CDR2 FQNEAQ. J lost 3 bases, V lost 1 base, and 10 bases had no gene match.

In its sample, this clonotype was seen many times. The gene calls are TRBV15 and TRBJ2-5; tentative D call: TRBD1 (5 bases). This CDR3 contains 14 residues. CDR1 and CDR2 from the germline V gene are LNHNV and YYDKDF (reference sequence). V shed 1 base and J shed 5 bases, with 11 bases lying between them. The CDR3 region has the DNA TGTGCCACCAGCAGAGTTCAGGGCCAGGAGACCCAGTACTTC. It translates to CATSRVQGQETQYF.

This clonotype occurred once. V usage is TRBV7-2 and J usage is TRBJ2-7, with D possibly TRBD2 on 5 matching bases. Germline loops: CDR1 SGHTA, CDR2 FQGNSA. The CDR3 has 16 amino acids. Trimming took off 5 bases at V and 0 bases at J, with 17 bases between the two ends. The CDR3 DNA sequence: TGTGCCAGCAGCGCAGCGGTCGGGGTGGGCTCCTACGAGCAGTACTTC. Its protein product is CASSAAVGVGSYEQYF. The full variable domain, completed using reference TRBV7-2 and TRBJ2-7, is GAGVSQSPSNKVTEKGKDVELRCDPISGHTALYWYRQSLGQGLEFLIYFQGNSAPDKSGLPSDRFSAERTGGSVSTLTIQRTQQEDSAVYLCASSAAVGVGSYEQYFGPGTRLTVT.

The chain uses TRBV12-3 or TRBV12-4 and TRBJ1-2; D is unresolved. V lost 4 bases, J lost 4 bases, and 7 bases lay in between. The CDR3 totals 12 residues. CDR3 protein: CASSSRTYGYTF. The CDR3, as DNA: TGTGCCAGCAGTTCCCGGACCTATGGCTACACCTTC.

This chain uses TRBV28 with TRBJ1-6; D possibly corresponds to TRBD1 (6 bases). CDR1 is MDHEN, CDR2 SYDVKM, per germline. The ends were cut back, 10 bases at V and 7 bases at J, with 26 bases in the middle. The CDR3 has 17 amino acids. CDR3 amino acids: CAMSPGHQGLSNSPLHF. The CDR3 DNA follows: TGTGCCATGAGCCCCGGTCATCAGGGGCTTTCGAATTCACCCCTCCACTTT.

The sample holds many counts of this clonotype. The chain combines TRBV29-1 with TRBJ2-5, with 9 bases lining up with TRBD2. The CDR3 has 15 residues. The V gene's germline CDR1 is SQVTM and CDR2 ANQGSEA. V gave up 0 bases and J gave up 4 bases; unmatched junction bases: 6. The CDR3 nucleotides read TGCAGCGTTGAAGAGCCCCGCGGGAGGGGAGAGACCCAGTACTTC. Translated, it gives CSVEEPRGRGETQYF.

This clonotype has just a few counts. The rearrangement links TRBV10-3 to TRBJ2-1; D may be TRBD1 (6 bases). This CDR3 comprises 13 residues. Germline CDR1 and CDR2: ENHRY and SYGVKD. The ends were cut back, 7 bases at V and 5 bases at J, with 12 bases in the middle. This CDR3 is CAITNREDNEQFF. In DNA, the CDR3 is TGTGCCATCACTAACAGGGAAGACAATGAGCAGTTCTTC.

The rearrangement joins TRBV9 to TRBJ2-3, with 8 bases aligning to TRBD2. CDR3 length: 18 amino acids. Germline CDR1 is SGDLS and CDR2 is YYNGEE. Trimming at V came to 0 bases and at J to 0 bases, leaving 9 bases not matched to a gene. The CDR3 here is CASSVGRGASFSTDTQYF. The CDR3 nucleotides read TGTGCCAGCAGCGTAGGGCGGGGGGCCTCGTTCAGCACAGATACGCAGTATTTT. Filled out from reference TRBV9 and TRBJ2-3, the complete variable domain reads DSGVTQTPKHLITATGQRVTLRCSPRSGDLSVYWYQQSLDQGLQFLIQYYNGEERAKGNILERFSAQQFPDLHSELNLSSLELGDSALYFCASSVGRGASFSTDTQYFGPGTRLTVL.

The DNA of the CDR3 is TGTGCCAGCAGCGTGGACGGACTAGCGGGAATCTACAATGAGCAGTTCTTC. Translation gives CASSVDGLAGIYNEQFF. The rearrangement uses TRBV9 and TRBJ2-1; the match to TRBD2 covers 12 bases. In germline, CDR1 is SGDLS, CDR2 YYNGEE. Germline trimming cut 2 bases from V and 3 bases from J; bases unmatched to any gene: 6. The CDR3 is 17 residues long.

The rearrangement joins TRBV2 to TRBJ1-2; 8 nucleotides agree with TRBD1. CDR1 and CDR2 (germline): SNHLY, FYNNEI. The CDR3 runs to 13 residues. V lost 6 bases to trimming and J lost 5 bases; unmatched junction nucleotides: 5. The chain's CDR3 is CASRKDRDYGYTF. In nucleotides, the CDR3 is TGTGCCAGCAGGAAGGACAGGGATTATGGCTACACCTTC.

This clonotype was seen a handful of times. The chain joins TRBV29-1 to TRBJ1-2; 7 bases are shared with TRBD1. Germline CDR1 reads SQVTM; CDR2 reads ANQGSEA. With V trimmed by 4 bases and J by 5 bases, 7 bases remained unmatched. The CDR3 has 13 residues. The CDR3 region is CSVGQGPDYGYTF. The CDR3 region has the DNA TGCAGCGTTGGACAGGGACCAGATTATGGCTACACCTTC.

This sequence joins TRBV9 and TRBJ1-4; D is unclear. Trimming pared 4 bases from V and 8 bases from J, leaving 18 bases between. The CDR3 contains 15 residues. The germline CDR1 and CDR2 sequences are SGDLS and YYNGEE. CDR3 sequence (DNA): TGTGCCAGCAGCACTCAGGACCTTAAGGGCGAAAAACTGTTTTTT. As protein: CASSTQDLKGEKLFF.

This clonotype was seen repeatedly, ten times or more. The V call is TRBV7-9, the J call TRBJ2-7; D call uncertain. Germline CDR1 and CDR2: SEHNR and FQNEAQ (reference sequence). This CDR3 is 12 amino acids long. Trimming removed 3 bases at V and 3 bases at J, with 6 bases between. The CDR3 DNA reads as TGTGCCAGCAGCTTTTTCGACTACGAGCAGTACTTC. Translation: CASSFFDYEQYF.

This clonotype was seen a few times. V gene TRBV30 combines with J gene TRBJ1-2, with a weak D call TRBD1 (6 bases). CDR1 GTSNPN and CDR2 SVGIG come from the germline V gene (reference sequence). Deletions cut 4 bases from V and 0 bases from J, with 9 bases between. The CDR3 consists of 13 residues. This chain's CDR3 is CAWKSGANYGYTF. DNA of the CDR3: TGTGCCTGGAAATCAGGGGCTAACTATGGCTACACCTTC.

On this clonotype itself: A read error may be the cause here, since a much bigger clone is one base away. The conserved closing phenylalanine or tryptophan is absent in this CDR3, likely reflecting a read error. The V gene is TRBV3-1, the J gene TRBJ1-3; D unresolved. CDR3 length: 14 residues. Germline CDR1 is LGHDT and CDR2 is YNNKEL (reference sequence). V was shortened by 0 bases and J by 4 bases, with 7 bases between the two germline ends. The CDR3 is CASSQEAEGNTIYV. CDR3 nucleotides: TGTGCCAGCAGCCAAGAGGCTGAAGGAAACACCATATATGTT.

The rearrangement uses TRBV2 and TRBJ2-1, with a tentative D call TRBD2 (5 bases). CDR3 length: 15 residues. Germline CDR1 is SNHLY and CDR2 is FYNNEI. V was cut by 4 bases and J by 1 base, with 11 bases left in between. Here the CDR3 DNA reads TGTGCCAGCAGTGCGGGGTCTAAGTCCTACAATGAGCAGTTCTTC. Translation: CASSAGSKSYNEQFF.

This clonotype was found a few times. This sequence joins TRBV24-1 and TRBJ2-3; 12 nucleotides align to TRBD1. V was pared by 4 bases and J by 5 bases, with 9 bases of the junction left unmatched. The CDR3 totals 17 residues. Germline CDR1 KGHDR, CDR2 SFDVKD. CDR3 sequence (DNA): TGTGCCACCAGTGACCGCCGGGACAGGGGGCTAGGAGATACGCAGTATTTT. Protein sequence: CATSDRRDRGLGDTQYF.

This chain joins TRBV11-1 and TRBJ2-2; TRBD2 aligns across 12 bases. Per germline, CDR1 SGHAT and CDR2 FQDESV (reference sequence). The V gene end was trimmed by 5 bases and the J gene end by 1 base; junction bases not matched to a gene: 8. The CDR3 covers 18 residues. The CDR3 spells CASSQGLAGLKNTGELFF. The CDR3 nucleotides read TGTGCCAGCAGCCAAGGACTAGCGGGATTAAAGAACACCGGGGAGCTGTTTTTT.

About this clonotype itself: One base away lies a much larger clone, so this may be a sequencing read error. CDR3 sequence: CASSLGDRGSQHF. CDR3 DNA: TGTGCCAGCAGTTTAGGGGACAGGGGGTCACAGCATTTT. The rearrangement uses TRBV27 and TRBJ1-5; 11 nucleotides match TRBD1. V was pared by 2 bases and J by 13 bases, with 4 bases of the junction left unmatched. CDR1 and CDR2 (germline): MNHEY, SMNVEV (reference sequence). The CDR3 is 13 residues long.

This clonotype showed up many times. Germline and junction disagree at one end, which may indicate a read error. The rearrangement joins TRBV7-3 to TRBJ2-1; D is perhaps TRBD1 (5 bases). This CDR3 spans 16 amino acids. Germline V gives CDR1 SGHTA, CDR2 FQGTGA. The CDR3 coding sequence is TGTGCCAGCAGCTTACCGACACAGGTCGAATACAAAGAGCAGTTCTTC. Amino acid sequence: CASSLPTQVEYKEQFF.

This clonotype occurred many times. The J gene is TRBJ2-5, the V gene TRBV12-3 or TRBV12-4; D ambiguous. The V end lost 8 bases, the J end lost 5 bases, and 15 bases lay between the germline ends. The length of the CDR3 is 13 residues. The CDR3: CASCYSIGETQYF. The CDR3 DNA is TGTGCCAGCTGCTACTCCATAGGGGAGACCCAGTACTTC.

The rearrangement uses TRBV6-1 and TRBJ2-7; TRBD1 matches at 7 bases. This CDR3 is 15 amino acids long. V dropped 6 bases and J dropped 0; count of bases not matched to a gene: 8. The germline V gene encodes CDR1 MNHNS and CDR2 SASEGT. The CDR3 DNA reads as TGTGCCAGCAGCATACGGACAGGAAACTCCTACGAGCAGTACTTC. Its translation: CASSIRTGNSYEQYF.

There are many counts of this clonotype. This chain links TRBV6-2 or TRBV6-3 with TRBJ2-1, with 8 bases lining up with TRBD2. The germline CDR1 and CDR2 sequences are MNHEY and SVGEGT. This CDR3 region has 14 residues. The ends lost 6 bases at V and 7 bases at J; junction bases unmatched: 8. Here the CDR3 DNA reads TGTGCCAGCAGGGTTAGCGGGACCAATAATGAGCAGTTCTTC. Amino acid sequence: CASRVSGTNNEQFF.

In its sample, this clonotype was seen many times. The chain combines TRBV15 with TRBJ2-5, with a possible D match to TRBD2 (6 bases). V shed 1 base and J shed 1 base, with 13 bases lying between them. Germline V gene lookup returns CDR1 LNHNV and CDR2 YYDKDF (reference sequence). The CDR3 extends over 16 amino acids. The CDR3 DNA reads as TGTGCCACCAGCAGAGTTTTAGCGGACCCCCAAGAGACCCAGTACTTC. Translated, it gives CATSRVLADPQETQYF. Complete variable domain (other parts from reference TRBV15 and TRBJ2-5): DAMVIQNPRYQVTQFGKPVTLSCSQTLNHNVMYWYQQKSSQAPKLLFHYYDKDFNNEADTPDNFQSRRPNTSFCFLDIRSPGLGDTAMYLCATSRVLADPQETQYFGPGTRLLVL.